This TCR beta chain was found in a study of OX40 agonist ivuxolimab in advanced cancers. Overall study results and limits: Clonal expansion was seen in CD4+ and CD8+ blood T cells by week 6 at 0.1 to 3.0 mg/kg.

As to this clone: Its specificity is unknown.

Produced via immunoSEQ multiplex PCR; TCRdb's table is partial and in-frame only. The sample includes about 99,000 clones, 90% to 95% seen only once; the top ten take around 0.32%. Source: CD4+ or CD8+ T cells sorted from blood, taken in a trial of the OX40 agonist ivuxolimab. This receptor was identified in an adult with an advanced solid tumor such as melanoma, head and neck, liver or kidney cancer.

Here the CDR3 reads CASSDRVGGYTF. The CDR3 nucleotides are TGTGCCAGCAGTGACAGGGTGGGTGGCTACACCTTC. The rearrangement joins TRBV6-1 to TRBJ1-2; tentative D call: TRBD1 (5 bases). The CDR3 is made up of 12 amino acids. Germline CDR1 is MNHNS and CDR2 is SASEGT. V was trimmed by 3 bases and J by 7 bases, leaving 9 bases between them.